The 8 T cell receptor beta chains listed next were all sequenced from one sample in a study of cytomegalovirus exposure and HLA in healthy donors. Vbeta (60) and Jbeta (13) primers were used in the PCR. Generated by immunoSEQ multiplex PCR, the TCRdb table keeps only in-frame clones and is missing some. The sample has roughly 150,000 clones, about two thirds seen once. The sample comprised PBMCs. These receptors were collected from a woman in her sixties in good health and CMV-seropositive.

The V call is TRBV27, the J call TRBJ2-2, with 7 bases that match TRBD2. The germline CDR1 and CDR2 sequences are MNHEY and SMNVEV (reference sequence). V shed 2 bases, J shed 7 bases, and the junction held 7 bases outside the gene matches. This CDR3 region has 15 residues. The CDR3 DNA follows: TGTGCCAGCAGTTTAGGGGGAGGGCTTGGCGGGGAGCTGTTTTTT. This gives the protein CASSLGGGLGGELFF.

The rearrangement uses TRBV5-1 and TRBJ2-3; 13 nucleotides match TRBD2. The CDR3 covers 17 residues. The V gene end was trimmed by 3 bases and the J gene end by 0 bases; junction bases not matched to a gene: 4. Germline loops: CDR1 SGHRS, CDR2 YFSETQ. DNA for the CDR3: TGCGCCAGCAGCTCGGGACTAGCGGGGACTAGCACAGATACGCAGTATTTT. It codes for CASSSGLAGTSTDTQYF. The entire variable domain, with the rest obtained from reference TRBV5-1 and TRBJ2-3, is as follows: KAGVTQTPRYLIKTRGQQVTLSCSPISGHRSVSWYQQTPGQGLQFLFEYFSETQRNKGNFPGRFSGRQFSNSRSEMNVSTLELGDSALYLCASSSGLAGTSTDTQYFGPGTRLTVL.

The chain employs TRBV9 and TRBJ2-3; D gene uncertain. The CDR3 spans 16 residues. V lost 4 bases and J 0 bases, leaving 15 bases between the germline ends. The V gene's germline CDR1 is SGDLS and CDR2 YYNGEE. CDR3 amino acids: CASSQQPVHSTDTQYF. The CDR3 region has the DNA TGTGCCAGCAGCCAACAGCCGGTCCATAGCACAGATACGCAGTATTTT.

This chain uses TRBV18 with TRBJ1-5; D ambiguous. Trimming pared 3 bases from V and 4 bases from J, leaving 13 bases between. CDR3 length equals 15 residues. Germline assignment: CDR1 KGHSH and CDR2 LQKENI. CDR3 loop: CASSPVGDPNQPQHF. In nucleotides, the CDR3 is TGTGCCAGCTCACCCGTTGGAGACCCTAATCAGCCCCAGCATTTT.

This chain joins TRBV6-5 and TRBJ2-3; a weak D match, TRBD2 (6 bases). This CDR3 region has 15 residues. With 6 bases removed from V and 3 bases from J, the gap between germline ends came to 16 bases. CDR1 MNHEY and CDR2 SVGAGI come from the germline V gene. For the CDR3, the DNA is TGTGCCAGCAGCTTCACCGGGGGAATAACAGATACGCAGTATTTT. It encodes CASSFTGGITDTQYF.

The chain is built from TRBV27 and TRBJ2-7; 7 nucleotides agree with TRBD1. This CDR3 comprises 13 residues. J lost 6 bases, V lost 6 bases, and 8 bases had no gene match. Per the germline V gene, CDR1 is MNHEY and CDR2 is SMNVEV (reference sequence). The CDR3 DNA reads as TGTGCCAGCAGCGCAGGGGGTGGCCCCGAGCAGTACTTC. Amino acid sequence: CASSAGGGPEQYF.

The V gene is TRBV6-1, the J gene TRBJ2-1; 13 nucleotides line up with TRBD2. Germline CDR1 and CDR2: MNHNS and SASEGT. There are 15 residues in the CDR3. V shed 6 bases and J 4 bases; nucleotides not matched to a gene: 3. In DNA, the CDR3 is TGTGCCAGCAGCTTACTAGCGGGAGGGTACAATGAGCAGTTCTTC. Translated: CASSLLAGGYNEQFF.

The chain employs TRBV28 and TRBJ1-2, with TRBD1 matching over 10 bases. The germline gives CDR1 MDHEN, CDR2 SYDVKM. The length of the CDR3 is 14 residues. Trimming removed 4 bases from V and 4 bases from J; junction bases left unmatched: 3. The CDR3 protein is CASSSTGGIYGYTF. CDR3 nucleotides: TGTGCCAGCAGTTCGACAGGGGGCATCTATGGCTACACCTTC.